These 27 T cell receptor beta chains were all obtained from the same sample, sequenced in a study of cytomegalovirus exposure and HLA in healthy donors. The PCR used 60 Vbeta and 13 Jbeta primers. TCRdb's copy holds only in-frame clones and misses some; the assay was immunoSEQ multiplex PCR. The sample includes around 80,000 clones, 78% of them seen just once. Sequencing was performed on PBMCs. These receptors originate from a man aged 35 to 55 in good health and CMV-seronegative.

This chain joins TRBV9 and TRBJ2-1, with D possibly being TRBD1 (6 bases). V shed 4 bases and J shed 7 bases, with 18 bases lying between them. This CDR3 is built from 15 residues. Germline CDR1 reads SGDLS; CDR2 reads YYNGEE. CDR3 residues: CASSPGGGSGNEQFF. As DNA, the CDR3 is TGTGCCAGCAGCCCTGGTGGGGGCTCTGGGAATGAGCAGTTCTTC.

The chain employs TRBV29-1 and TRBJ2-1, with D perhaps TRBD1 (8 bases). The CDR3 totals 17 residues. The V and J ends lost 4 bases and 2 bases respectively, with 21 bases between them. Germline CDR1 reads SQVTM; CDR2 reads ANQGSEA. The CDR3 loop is CSVVSGAGGSAYNEQFF. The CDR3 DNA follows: TGCAGCGTTGTGAGCGGGGCAGGGGGCTCGGCCTACAATGAGCAGTTCTTC.

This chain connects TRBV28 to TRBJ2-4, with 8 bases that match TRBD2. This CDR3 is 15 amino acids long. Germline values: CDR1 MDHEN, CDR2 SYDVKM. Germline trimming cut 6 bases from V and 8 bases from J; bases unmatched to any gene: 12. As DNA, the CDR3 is TGTGCCAGCAGCAAGGGACGGGCGGGGGGAGACATTCAGTACTTC. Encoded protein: CASSKGRAGGDIQYF.

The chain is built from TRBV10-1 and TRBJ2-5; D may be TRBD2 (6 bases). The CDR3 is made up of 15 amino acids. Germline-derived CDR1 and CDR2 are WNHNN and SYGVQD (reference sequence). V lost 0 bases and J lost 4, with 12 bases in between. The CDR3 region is CASSESMGGRETQYF. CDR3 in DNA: TGCGCCAGCAGTGAGTCGATGGGGGGACGAGAGACCCAGTACTTC.

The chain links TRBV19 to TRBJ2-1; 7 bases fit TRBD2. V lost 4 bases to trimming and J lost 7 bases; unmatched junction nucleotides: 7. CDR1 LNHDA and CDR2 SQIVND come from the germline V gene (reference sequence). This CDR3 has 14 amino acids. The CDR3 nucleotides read TGTGCCAGTAGTAAAAATCCCGGGAGGAATGAGCAGTTCTTC. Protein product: CASSKNPGRNEQFF.

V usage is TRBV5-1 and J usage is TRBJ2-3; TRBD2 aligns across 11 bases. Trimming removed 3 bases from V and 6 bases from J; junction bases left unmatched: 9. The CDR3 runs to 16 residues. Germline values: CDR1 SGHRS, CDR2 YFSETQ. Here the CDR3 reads CASSSGTSGGGDTQYF. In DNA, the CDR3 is TGCGCCAGCAGCTCGGGGACTAGCGGAGGCGGGGATACGCAGTATTTT.

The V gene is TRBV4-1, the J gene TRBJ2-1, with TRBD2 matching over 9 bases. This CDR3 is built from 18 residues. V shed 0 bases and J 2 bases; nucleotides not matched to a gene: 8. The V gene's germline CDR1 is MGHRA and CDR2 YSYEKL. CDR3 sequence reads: CASSQDDVAGGPYNEQFF. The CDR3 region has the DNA TGCGCCAGCAGCCAAGATGACGTGGCGGGAGGGCCCTACAATGAGCAGTTCTTC.

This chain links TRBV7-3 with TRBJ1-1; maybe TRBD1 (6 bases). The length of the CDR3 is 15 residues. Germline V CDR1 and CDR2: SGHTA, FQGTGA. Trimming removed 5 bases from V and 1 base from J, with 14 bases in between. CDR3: CASSANRAGNTEAFF. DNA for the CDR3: TGTGCCAGCAGCGCCAACAGGGCGGGGAACACTGAAGCTTTCTTT.

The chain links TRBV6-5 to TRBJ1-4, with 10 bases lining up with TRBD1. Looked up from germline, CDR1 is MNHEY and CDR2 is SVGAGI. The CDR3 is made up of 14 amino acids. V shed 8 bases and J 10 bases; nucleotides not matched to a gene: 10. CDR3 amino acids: CASGTGQGVGKLFF. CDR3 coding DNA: TGTGCCAGCGGAACAGGACAGGGGGTAGGAAAACTGTTTTTT.

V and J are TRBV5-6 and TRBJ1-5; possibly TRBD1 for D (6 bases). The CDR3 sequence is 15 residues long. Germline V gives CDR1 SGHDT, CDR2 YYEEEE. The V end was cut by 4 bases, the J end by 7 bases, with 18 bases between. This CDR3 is CASSIRQAWGQPQHF. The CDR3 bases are TGTGCCAGCAGCATCCGACAGGCATGGGGGCAGCCCCAGCATTTT.

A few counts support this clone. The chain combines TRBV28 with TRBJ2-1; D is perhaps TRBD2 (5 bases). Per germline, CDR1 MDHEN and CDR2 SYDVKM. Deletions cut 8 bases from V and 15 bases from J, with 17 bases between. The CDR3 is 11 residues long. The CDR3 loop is CASAGWGEGFF. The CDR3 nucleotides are TGTGCCAGCGCGGGTTGGGGTGAAGGGTTCTTC. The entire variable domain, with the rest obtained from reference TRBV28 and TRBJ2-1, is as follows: DVKVTQSSRYLVKRTGEKVFLECVQDMDHENMFWYRQDPGLGLRLIYFSYDVKMKEKGDIPEGYSVSREKKERFSLILESASTNQTSMYLCASAGWGEGFFGPGTRLTVL.

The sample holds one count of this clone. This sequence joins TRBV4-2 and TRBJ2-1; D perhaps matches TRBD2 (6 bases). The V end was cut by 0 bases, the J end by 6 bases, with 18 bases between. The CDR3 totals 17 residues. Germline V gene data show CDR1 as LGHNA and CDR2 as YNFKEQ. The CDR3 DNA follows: TGTGCCAGCAGCCAAGAACTTGCGGGGCCTATCTTCAATGAGCAGTTCTTC. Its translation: CASSQELAGPIFNEQFF.

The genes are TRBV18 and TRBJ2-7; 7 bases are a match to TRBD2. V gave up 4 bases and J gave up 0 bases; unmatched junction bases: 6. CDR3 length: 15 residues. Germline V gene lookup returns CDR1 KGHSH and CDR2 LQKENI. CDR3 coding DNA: TGTGCCAGCTCACAGCAAAGCGGGATCTCCTACGAGCAGTACTTC. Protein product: CASSQQSGISYEQYF.

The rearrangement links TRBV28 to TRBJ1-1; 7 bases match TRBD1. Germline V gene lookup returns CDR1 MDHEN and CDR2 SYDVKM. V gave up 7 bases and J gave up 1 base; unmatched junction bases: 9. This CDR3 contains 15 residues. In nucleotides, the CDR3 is TGTGCCAGCACCGATGCAAGACAGGGGAACACTGAAGCTTTCTTT. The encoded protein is CASTDARQGNTEAFF.

CDR3 protein: CASSLTSGRPGNTQYF. The CDR3, as DNA: TGTGCCAGCAGCCTCACTAGCGGGAGGCCGGGAAATACGCAGTATTTT. The rearrangement uses TRBV7-2 and TRBJ2-3, with 12 bases matching TRBD2. This CDR3 spans 16 amino acids. From germline, CDR1 is SGHTA and CDR2 FQGNSA. J lost 7 bases, V lost 5 bases, and 10 bases had no gene match.

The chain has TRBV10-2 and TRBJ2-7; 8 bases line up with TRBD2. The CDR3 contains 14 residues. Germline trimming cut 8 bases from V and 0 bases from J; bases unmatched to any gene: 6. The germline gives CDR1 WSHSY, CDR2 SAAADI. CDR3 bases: TGCGCCAGCGGAAAGCGGGGGAGCTCCTACGAGCAGTACTTC. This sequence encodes CASGKRGSSYEQYF.

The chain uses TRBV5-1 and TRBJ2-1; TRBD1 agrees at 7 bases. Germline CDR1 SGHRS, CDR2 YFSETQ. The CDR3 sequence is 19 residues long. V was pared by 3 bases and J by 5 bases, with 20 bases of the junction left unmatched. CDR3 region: CASSSGLRQGPTIHNEQFF. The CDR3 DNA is TGCGCCAGCAGCTCCGGCTTAAGACAGGGCCCTACTATCCACAATGAGCAGTTCTTC.

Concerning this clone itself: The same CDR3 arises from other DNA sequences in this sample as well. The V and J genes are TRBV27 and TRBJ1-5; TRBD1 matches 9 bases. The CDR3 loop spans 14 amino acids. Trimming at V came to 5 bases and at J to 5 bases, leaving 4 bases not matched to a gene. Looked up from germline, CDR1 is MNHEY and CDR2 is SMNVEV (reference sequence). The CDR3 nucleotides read TGTGCCAGCAGTCCACGGACAGGGGATCAGCCCCAGCATTTT. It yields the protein CASSPRTGDQPQHF.

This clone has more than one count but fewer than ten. Written as DNA, the CDR3 is TGTGCCAGCAGGGGGTTTGGGACTGAGGATGGCTACACCTTC. Its protein product is CASRGFGTEDGYTF. The genes are TRBV28 and TRBJ1-2; a possible D gene is TRBD1 (5 bases). This CDR3 comprises 14 residues. V was cut by 6 bases and J by 6 bases, with 17 bases left in between. Germline V gene lookup returns CDR1 MDHEN and CDR2 SYDVKM.

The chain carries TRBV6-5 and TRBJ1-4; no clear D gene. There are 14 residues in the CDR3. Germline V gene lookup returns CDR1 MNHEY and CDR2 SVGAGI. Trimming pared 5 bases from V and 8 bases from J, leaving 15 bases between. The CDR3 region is CASSEYWLEEKLFF. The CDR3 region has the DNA TGTGCCAGCAGTGAATATTGGTTGGAGGAAAAACTGTTTTTT.

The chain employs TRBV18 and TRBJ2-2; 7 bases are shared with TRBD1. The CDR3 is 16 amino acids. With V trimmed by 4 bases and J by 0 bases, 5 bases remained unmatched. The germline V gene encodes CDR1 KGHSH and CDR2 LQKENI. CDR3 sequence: CASSLQGQTNTGELFF. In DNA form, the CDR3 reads TGTGCCAGCTCACTACAGGGACAGACGAACACCGGGGAGCTGTTTTTT.

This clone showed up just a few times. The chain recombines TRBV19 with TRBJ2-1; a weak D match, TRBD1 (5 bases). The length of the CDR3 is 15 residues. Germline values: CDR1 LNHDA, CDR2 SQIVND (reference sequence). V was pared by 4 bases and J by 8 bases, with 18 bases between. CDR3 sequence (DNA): TGTGCCAGTAGTACCAGGACCGTGGGGCCCCATGAGCAGTTCTTC. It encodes CASSTRTVGPHEQFF.

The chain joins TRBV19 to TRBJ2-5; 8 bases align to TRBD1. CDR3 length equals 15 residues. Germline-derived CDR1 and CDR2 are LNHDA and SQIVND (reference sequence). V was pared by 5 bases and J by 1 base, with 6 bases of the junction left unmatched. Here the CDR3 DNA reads TGTGCCAGTAGTCTCGGACAGGGAGCCCAAGAGACCCAGTACTTC. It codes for CASSLGQGAQETQYF.

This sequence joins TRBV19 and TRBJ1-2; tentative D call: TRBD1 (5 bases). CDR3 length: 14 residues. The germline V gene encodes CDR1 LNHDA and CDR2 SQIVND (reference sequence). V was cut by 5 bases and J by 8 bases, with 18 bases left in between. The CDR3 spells CASSPQRGTGGYTF. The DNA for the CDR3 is TGTGCCAGTAGTCCGCAGCGGGGGACGGGCGGCTACACCTTC.

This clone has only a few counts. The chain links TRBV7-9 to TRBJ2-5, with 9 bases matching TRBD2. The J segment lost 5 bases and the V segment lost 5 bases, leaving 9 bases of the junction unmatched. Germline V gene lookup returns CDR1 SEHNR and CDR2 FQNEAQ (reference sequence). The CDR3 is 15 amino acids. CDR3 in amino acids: CASSTAGGRLETQYF. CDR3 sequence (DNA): TGTGCCAGCAGCACCGCGGGGGGGAGGCTTGAGACCCAGTACTTC.

Here the CDR3 DNA reads TGTGCCAGCAACTCCGGGACAGGGATTGAAAAACTGTTTTTT. It specifies CASNSGTGIEKLFF. The chain uses TRBV28 and TRBJ1-4, with 9 positions matching TRBD1. V was pared by 7 bases and J by 7 bases, with 7 bases of the junction left unmatched. Germline V lookup: CDR1 MDHEN, CDR2 SYDVKM. This CDR3 region has 14 residues.

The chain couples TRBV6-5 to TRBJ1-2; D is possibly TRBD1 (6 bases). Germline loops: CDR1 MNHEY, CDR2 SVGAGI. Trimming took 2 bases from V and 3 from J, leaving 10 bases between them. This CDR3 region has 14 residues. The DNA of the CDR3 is TGTGCCAGCAGTTACACCAACAGGGACTATGGCTACACCTTC. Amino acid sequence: CASSYTNRDYGYTF.